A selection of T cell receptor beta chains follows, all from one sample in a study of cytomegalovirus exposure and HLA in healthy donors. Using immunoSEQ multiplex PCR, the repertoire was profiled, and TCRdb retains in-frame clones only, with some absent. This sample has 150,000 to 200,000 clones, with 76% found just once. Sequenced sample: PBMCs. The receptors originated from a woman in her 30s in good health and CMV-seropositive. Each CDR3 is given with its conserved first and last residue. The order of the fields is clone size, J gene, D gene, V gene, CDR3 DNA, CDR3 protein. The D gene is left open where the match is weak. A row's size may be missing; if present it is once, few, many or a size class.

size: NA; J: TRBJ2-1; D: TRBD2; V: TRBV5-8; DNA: TGTGCCAGCAGCTTGGAACCTAGCGGGGGGCGCCTCCGGAATGAGCAGTTCTTC; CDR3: CASSLEPSGGRLRNEQFF
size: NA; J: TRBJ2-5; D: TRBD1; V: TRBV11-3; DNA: TGTGCCACTTCGACAGGGGAAGAGACCCAGTACTTC; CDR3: CATSTGEETQYF
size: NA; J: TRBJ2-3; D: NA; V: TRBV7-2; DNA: TGTGCCAGCAGCTCGCCCTTAGACACAGATACGCAGTATTTT; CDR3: CASSSPLDTDTQYF
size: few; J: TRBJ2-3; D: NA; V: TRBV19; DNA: TGTGCCAGTAGCTTTCGACTAGGTGATACGCAGTATTTT; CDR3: CASSFRLGDTQYF
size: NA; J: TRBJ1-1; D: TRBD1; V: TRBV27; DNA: TGTGCCAGCAGCTTAAACAGGGGGCGAAACACTGAAGCTTTCTTT; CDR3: CASSLNRGRNTEAFF
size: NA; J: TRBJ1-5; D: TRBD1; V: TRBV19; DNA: TGTGCCAGTGGAGACAGGGAGCAGCCCCAGCATTTT; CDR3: CASGDREQPQHF
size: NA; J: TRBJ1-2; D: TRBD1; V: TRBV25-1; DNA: TGTGCCAGCAGTGAGCCGGGACAGGGTTCCTATGGCTACACCTTC; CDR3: CASSEPGQGSYGYTF
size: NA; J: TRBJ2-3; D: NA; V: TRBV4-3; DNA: TGCGCCAGCAGCCTAGAGGACAGACCCACAGATACGCAGTATTTT; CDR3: CASSLEDRPTDTQYF
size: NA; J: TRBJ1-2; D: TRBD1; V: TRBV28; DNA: TGTGCCAGCAGCCTGGGACAGTCCCTATGGAGCTACACCTTC; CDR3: CASSLGQSLWSYTF
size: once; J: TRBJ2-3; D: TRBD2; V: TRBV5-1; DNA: TGCGCCAGCAGCTTGAGGCTAGCGGGGGCCACAGATACGCAGTATTTT; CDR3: CASSLRLAGATDTQYF
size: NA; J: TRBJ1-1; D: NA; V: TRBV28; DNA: TGTGCCAGCAGTCCGCACGTGGCAGGGAGGACTGAAGCTTTCTTT; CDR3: CASSPHVAGRTEAFF
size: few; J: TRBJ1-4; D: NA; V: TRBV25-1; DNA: TGTGCCAGCAGTGAATATCGGGGAACTAATGAAAAACTGTTTTTT; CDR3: CASSEYRGTNEKLFF
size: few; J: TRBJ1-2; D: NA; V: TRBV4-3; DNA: TGCGCCAGCAGCCAAGAGCTTAACAGGGCCGCTAACTATGGCTACACCTTC; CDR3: CASSQELNRAANYGYTF
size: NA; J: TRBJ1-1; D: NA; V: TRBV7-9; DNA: TGTGCCAGCAGCTTAGGAGCGGAACCTGAAGCTTTCTTT; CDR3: CASSLGAEPEAFF
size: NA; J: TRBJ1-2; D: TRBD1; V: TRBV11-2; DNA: TGTGCCAGCAGCACAGGGGTCGTGTCCACCTTC; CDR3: CASSTGVVSTF
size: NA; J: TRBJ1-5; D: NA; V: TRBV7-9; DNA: TGTGCCAGCAGCTTATGGGGGGGCGTTGGTCAGCCCCAGCATTTT; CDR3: CASSLWGGVGQPQHF
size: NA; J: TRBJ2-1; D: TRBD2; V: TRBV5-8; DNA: TGTGCCAGCAGCGGGGGGGGACGGTACAATGAGCAGTTCTTC; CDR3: CASSGGGRYNEQFF
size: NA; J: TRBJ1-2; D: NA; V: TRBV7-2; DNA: TGTGCCAGCAGCTTAGATAATACAGGGAACTATGGCTACACCTTC; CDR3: CASSLDNTGNYGYTF
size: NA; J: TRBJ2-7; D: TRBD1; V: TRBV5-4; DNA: TGTGCCAGCAGTCGCCTCTTCCGGGACAGGGCCCACGAGCAGTACTTC; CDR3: CASSRLFRDRAHEQYF
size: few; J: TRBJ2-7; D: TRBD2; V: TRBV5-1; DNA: TGCGCCAGCAGCCTGGGAGGGTACGAGCAGTACTTC; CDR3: CASSLGGYEQYF
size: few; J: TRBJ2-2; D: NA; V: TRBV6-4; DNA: TGTGCCAGCAGCCGGTCTCCGGGGGCCGGGGAGCTGTTTTTT; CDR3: CASSRSPGAGELFF
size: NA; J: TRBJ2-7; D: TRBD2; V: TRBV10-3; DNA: TGTGCCATCAGTGGACGACTAGCGGGGGCCGCCTACGAGCAGTACTTC; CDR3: CAISGRLAGAAYEQYF
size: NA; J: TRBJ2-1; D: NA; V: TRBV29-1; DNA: TGCAGCGTTTATGGGGGGAGCTCCTACAATGAGCAGTTCTTC; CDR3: CSVYGGSSYNEQFF
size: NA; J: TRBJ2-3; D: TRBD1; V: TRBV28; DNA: TGTGCCAGCAGGACAGGGGGTAGCACAGATACGCAGTATTTT; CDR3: CASRTGGSTDTQYF
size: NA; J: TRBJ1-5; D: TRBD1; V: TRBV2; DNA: TGTGCCAGCCGGGACAGGGACGGCAATCAGCCCCAGCATTTT; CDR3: CASRDRDGNQPQHF
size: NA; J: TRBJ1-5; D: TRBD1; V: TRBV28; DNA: TGTGCCAGCAGCAAGGACAGGGGAAGGAGCACTAATCAGCCCCAGCATTTT; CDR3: CASSKDRGRSTNQPQHF
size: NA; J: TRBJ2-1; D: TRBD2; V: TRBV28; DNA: TGTGCCAGCAGTTCCGTGACTAGCGGGGGGGCCAATGAGCAGTTCTTC; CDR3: CASSSVTSGGANEQFF
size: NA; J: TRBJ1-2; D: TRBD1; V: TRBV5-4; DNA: TGTGCCAGCAGCGTGGGACAGGGTCGGTATGGCTACACCTTC; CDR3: CASSVGQGRYGYTF
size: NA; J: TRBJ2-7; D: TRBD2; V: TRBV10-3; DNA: TGTGCCATCTTGGGGAGCGGGGGCAACGAGCAGTACTTC; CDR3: CAILGSGGNEQYF
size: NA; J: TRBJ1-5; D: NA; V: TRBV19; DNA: TGTGCCAGTTATAGGGCGGGGGAATGTCAGCCCCAGCATTTT; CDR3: CASYRAGECQPQHF
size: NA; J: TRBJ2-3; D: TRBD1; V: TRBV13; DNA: TGTGCCAGCAGGGGGACAGGGGGGGCGGCAGATACGCAGTATTTT; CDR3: CASRGTGGAADTQYF
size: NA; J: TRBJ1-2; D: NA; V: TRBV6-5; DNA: TGTGCCAGCAGTGCAAGGCAGAGCGATGGCTACACCTTC; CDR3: CASSARQSDGYTF
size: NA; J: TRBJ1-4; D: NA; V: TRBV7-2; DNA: TGTGCCAGCGGAGTAGGGGGTCCTAATGAAAAACTGTTTTTT; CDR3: CASGVGGPNEKLFF
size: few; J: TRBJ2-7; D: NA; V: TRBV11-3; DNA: TGTGCCAGCAGCTCGAGACAGTCCTACGAGCAGTACTTC; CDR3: CASSSRQSYEQYF
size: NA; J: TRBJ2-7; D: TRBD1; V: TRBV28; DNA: TGTGCCAGCAGTTCGACAGGGGTCGAGCAGTACTTC; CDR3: CASSSTGVEQYF
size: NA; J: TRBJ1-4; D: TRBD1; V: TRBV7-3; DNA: TGTGCCAGCAGCTTAACGAACAGGGGGTGTGTTGAAAAACTGTTTTTT; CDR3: CASSLTNRGCVEKLFF
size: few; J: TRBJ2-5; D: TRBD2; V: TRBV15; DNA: TGTGCCACCAGCAGAGCCGGGGGGACCCAAGAGACCCAGTACTTC; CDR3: CATSRAGGTQETQYF
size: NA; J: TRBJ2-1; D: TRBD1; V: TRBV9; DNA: TGTGCCAGCAGCGTCGGACAGGTTTCCCTCAATGAGCAGTTCTTC; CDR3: CASSVGQVSLNEQFF
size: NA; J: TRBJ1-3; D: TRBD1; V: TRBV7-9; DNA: TGTGCCAGCAGTCATTTGGACAGGGCTGGAAACACCATATATTTT; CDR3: CASSHLDRAGNTIYF
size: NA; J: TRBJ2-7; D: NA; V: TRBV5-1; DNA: TGCGCCAGCAGCTTGGAGCGACTAGACCAGCAGTACTTC; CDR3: CASSLERLDQQYF
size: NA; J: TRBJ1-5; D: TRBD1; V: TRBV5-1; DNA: TGCGCCAGCAGCGAACAGGGGGCCATTAATCAGCCCCAGCATTTT; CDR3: CASSEQGAINQPQHF
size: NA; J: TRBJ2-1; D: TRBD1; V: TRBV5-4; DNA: TGTGCCAGCAGCTTTGACAGGGTTGGTGAGCAGTTCTTC; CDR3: CASSFDRVGEQFF
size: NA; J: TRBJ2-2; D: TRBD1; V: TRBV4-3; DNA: TGCGCCAGCAGCCAAGATGGGGCAGGGGGTCGAGGGGAGCTGTTTTTT; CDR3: CASSQDGAGGRGELFF
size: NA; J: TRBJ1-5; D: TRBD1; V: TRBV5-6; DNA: TGTGCCAGCAGCTACCGGACAGGGGCTAGCAATCAGCCCCAGCATTTT; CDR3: CASSYRTGASNQPQHF
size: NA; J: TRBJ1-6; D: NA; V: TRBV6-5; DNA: TGTGCCAGCAGTTTTAGGGGGTCACCCCTCCACTTT; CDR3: CASSFRGSPLHF
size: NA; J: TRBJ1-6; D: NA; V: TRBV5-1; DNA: TGCGCCAGCAGCTTGAGGGGTCCAGATAATTCACCCCTCCACTTT; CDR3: CASSLRGPDNSPLHF
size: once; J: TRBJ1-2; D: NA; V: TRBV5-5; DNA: TGTGCCAGCAGCGAAATTACAGGGCATAGCTATGGCTACACCTTC; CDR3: CASSEITGHSYGYTF
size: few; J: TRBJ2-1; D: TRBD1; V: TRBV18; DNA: TGTGCCAGCTCACCACCGCTCAGCAGGGGGTGGAATGAGCAGTTCTTC; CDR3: CASSPPLSRGWNEQFF
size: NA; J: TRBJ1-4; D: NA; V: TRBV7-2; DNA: TGTGCCAGCAGCGAGGCTGAAAAACTGTTTTTT; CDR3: CASSEAEKLFF
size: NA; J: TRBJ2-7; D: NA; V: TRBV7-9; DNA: TGTGCCAGCAGCTCACCATACACCCCCTACGAGCAGTACTTC; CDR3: CASSSPYTPYEQYF
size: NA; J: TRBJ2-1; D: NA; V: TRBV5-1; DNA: TGCGCCAGCAGGTCACAGGACTACAATGAGCAGTTCTTC; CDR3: CASRSQDYNEQFF
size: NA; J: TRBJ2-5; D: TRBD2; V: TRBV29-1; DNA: TGCAGCGTTGGCGGGGGGGCCTTGGAGACCCAGTACTTC; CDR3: CSVGGGALETQYF
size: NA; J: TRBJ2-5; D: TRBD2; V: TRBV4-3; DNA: TGCGCCAGCAGCCACGGGACTAGCGGGGGGGCTGGGGAGACCCAGTACTTC; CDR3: CASSHGTSGGAGETQYF
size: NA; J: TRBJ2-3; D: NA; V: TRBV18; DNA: TGTGCCAGCTCACCTCGGCGGACTTTCACAGATACGCAGTATTTT; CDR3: CASSPRRTFTDTQYF
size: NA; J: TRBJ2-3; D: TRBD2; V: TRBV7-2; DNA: TGTGCCAGCAGCTTACTAGCGGGGGGGAACACAGATACGCAGTATTTT; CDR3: CASSLLAGGNTDTQYF